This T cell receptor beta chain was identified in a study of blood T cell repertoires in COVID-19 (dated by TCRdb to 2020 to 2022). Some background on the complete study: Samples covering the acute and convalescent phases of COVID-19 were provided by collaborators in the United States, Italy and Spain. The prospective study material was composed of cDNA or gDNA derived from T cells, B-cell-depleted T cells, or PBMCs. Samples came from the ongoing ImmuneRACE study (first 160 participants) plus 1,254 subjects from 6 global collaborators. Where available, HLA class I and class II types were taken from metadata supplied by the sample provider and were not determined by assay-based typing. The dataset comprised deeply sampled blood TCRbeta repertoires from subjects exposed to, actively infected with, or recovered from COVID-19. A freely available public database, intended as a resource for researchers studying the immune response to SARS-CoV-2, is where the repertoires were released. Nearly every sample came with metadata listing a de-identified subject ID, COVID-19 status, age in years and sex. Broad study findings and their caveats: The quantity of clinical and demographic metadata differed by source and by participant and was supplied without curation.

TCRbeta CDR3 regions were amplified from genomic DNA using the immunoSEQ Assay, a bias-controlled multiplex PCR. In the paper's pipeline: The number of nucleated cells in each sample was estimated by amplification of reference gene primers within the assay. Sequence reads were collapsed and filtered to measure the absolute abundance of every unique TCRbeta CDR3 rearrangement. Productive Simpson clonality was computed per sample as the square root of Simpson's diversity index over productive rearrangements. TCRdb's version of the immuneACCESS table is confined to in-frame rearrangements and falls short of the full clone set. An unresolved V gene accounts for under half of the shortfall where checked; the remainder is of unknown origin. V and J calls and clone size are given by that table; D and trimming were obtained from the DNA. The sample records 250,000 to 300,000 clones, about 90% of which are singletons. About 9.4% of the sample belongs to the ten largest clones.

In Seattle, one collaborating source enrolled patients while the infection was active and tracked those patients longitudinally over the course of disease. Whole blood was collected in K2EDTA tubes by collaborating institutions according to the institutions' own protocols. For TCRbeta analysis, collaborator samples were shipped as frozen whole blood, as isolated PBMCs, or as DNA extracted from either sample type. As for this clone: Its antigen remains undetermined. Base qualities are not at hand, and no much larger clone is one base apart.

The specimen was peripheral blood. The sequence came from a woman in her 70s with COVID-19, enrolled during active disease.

The bases read TGTGCCAGCAGCCAAGATACGCCGGACAGGGACTTCCCAGATACGCAGTATTTT. It codes for CASSQDTPDRDFPDTQYF. The rearrangement combines TRBV3-1 (or the pseudogene TRBV3-2) with TRBJ2-3; 8 of the junction bases match TRBD1. V lost 0 bases and J lost 4 bases, and the count of bases not matched to a germline gene is 12. The germline V gene (reference sequence) gives CDR1 as LGHDT and CDR2 as YNNKEL. The CDR3 contains 18 residues, cysteine and phenylalanine counted. Only the CDR3 portion is preserved as DNA: 54 bases, with reading frame beginning at the first base.